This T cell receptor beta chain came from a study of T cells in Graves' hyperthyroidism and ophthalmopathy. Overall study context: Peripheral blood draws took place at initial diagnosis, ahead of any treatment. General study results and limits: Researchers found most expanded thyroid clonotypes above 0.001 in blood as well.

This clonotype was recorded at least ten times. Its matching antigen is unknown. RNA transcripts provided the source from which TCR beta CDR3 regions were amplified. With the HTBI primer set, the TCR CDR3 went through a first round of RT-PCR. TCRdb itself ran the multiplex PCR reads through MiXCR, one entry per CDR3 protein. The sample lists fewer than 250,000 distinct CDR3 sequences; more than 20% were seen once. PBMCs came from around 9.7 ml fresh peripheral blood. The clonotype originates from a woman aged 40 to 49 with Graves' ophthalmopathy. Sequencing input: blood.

CDR3 DNA: TGTGCCAGCAGCTCCCAGGGACAGCCCCAGCATTTT. Translation gives CASSSQGQPQHF. This chain uses TRBV7-9 with TRBJ1-5, with D possibly TRBD1 on 5 matching bases. The germline V and J ends were trimmed by 4 bases and 7 bases, with 8 bases remaining between them. The CDR3 length is 12 residues. Germline loops: CDR1 SEHNR, CDR2 FQNEAQ (reference sequence).